Below, one T cell receptor (beta chain) is given with its context. What it recognizes is unknown. Using immunoSEQ multiplex PCR, the repertoire was profiled, and TCRdb retains in-frame clones only, with some absent. The sample holds 120,000 to 150,000 clones, about 86% seen once. The sample belongs to a study of T cell responses to AZD1222 COVID-19 vaccine. General study points: There were vaccine-associated CD4 TCRs across spike, dominant at 160-218 and 743-854. Among spike-specific TCRs, nearly half reportedly target unmutated variant regions. Receipt of two AZD1222 doses was followed by a rise in Spike-specific TCR breadth and depth.

Material: peripheral blood, obtained 28 days after the second AZD1222 dose. The source of this sequence is an adult who received the AZD1222 COVID-19 vaccine.

CDR3 coding DNA: TGTGCCAGCAGCCAAGATTTTTGGGACGTTGGGTCCTACGAGCAGTACTTC. Protein product: CASSQDFWDVGSYEQYF. J is TRBJ2-7 and V is TRBV3-1 (or the pseudogene TRBV3-2), with D possibly being TRBD1 or TRBD2 (5 bases each). V was clipped by 0 bases and J by 1 base, with 16 bases between them. The CDR3 is 17 amino acids. Per the germline V gene, CDR1 is LGHDT and CDR2 is YNNKEL (reference sequence).